The 4 T cell receptor beta chains below were found in one sample sequenced in a study of shared clonotypes between healthy human individuals. Measured with immunoSEQ multiplex PCR; TCRdb has only the in-frame clones, and not every one. The sample holds more than 2,000,000 clones, 80% to 95% seen once. The sequenced sample consisted of naive CD4+ T cells from PBMCs. Subset reported: CD45RA+ positively selected. These receptors were collected from a young man in good health. Some clones in this sample may be carry-over from other donors' samples.

As to this clone: This sample also contains other DNA sequences that code for the same CDR3. The J gene is TRBJ2-2, the V gene TRBV20-1; D remains unclear. The CDR3 has 11 amino acids. V shed 6 bases and J shed 0 bases, with 2 bases lying between them. The germline gives CDR1 DFQATT, CDR2 SNEGSKA (reference sequence). CDR3 in DNA: TGCAGTGCCACGAACACCGGGGAGCTGTTTTTT. Translation gives CSATNTGELFF.

The rearrangement links TRBV19 to TRBJ2-1, with 11 bases aligning to TRBD2. The J segment lost 16 bases and the V segment lost 4 bases, leaving 9 bases of the junction unmatched. Germline V gene sequence: CDR1 LNHDA, CDR2 SQIVND (reference sequence). This CDR3 contains 13 residues. CDR3 region: CASSRGLAETGFF. The CDR3 bases are TGTGCCAGTAGTAGGGGACTAGCGGAGACCGGTTTCTTC.

This clone was observed once. The chain recombines TRBV11-2 with TRBJ2-5; 7 positions match TRBD2. TRBJ2-7 matches the DNA end more closely, so the J call is doubtful. CDR3 length: 15 amino acids. Germline loops: CDR1 SGHAT, CDR2 FQNNGV. The CDR3 bases are TGTGCCAGCAGCCAGTTGCCCGGGAGGTCCTACGAGCAGTACTTC. Translating it yields CASSQLPGRSYEQYF.

V gene TRBV28 combines with J gene TRBJ2-7; 8 bases map to TRBD2. The CDR3 has 13 residues. Germline V lookup: CDR1 MDHEN, CDR2 SYDVKM. V lost 8 bases and J lost 9; bases outside the gene matches: 12. The CDR3 protein is CASGIAGRPVQYF. The CDR3 region has the DNA TGTGCCAGCGGGATAGCGGGACGACCGGTGCAGTACTTC.